Described below is a single T cell receptor (beta chain) sequence and its context. The data originate from a study of T cell responses to AZD1222 COVID-19 vaccine. Repertoires were generated with immunoSEQ multiplex PCR, while TCRdb's copy carries only in-frame clones and drops some. This sample yields about 110,000 clones, of which approximately 90% are seen a single time; 2% to 2.5% belongs to the top ten. From germline, CDR1 is SGHRS and CDR2 YFSETQ. The V gene lost 4 bases and the J gene lost 0 bases, with 13 bases spanning the gap. The CDR3 is 15 residues long. The starting material was peripheral blood, obtained 28 days after the second AZD1222 dose. The chain recombines TRBV5-1 with TRBJ1-1; D unresolved. The sequence was obtained from an adult who received the AZD1222 COVID-19 vaccine. CDR3 DNA sequence: TGCGCCAGCAGCCCCCGCCGGGAAGTGAACACTGAAGCTTTCTTT. This codes for CASSPRREVNTEAFF.